This T cell receptor (beta chain) originates from a study of PD-1 blockade in classical Hodgkin lymphoma. Brentuximab vedotin exposure varied among the patients, all of whom had relapsed after autologous stem cell transplantation. V was shortened by 2 bases and J by 1 base, with 6 bases between the two germline ends. CDR1 is SGHRS, CDR2 YFSETQ, per germline. The CDR3 covers 13 residues. As for this clone: Other DNA sequences from this sample encode an identical CDR3 as well.

The method was immunoSEQ multiplex PCR; TCRdb's version includes in-frame clones alone and lacks a portion of them. The table lists 21,000 or so clones, over 70% of them singletons, with 40% to 45% in the top ten. The sequence was obtained from a human donor with classical Hodgkin lymphoma. The chain couples TRBV5-1 to TRBJ1-1; D possibly corresponds to TRBD1 (6 bases). Sequenced material: peripheral blood mononuclear cells (PBMCs), taken before the second cycle of nivolumab. DNA for the CDR3: TGCGCCAGCAGCTTCAGGGGGAACACTGAAGCTTTCTTT. It translates to CASSFRGNTEAFF.